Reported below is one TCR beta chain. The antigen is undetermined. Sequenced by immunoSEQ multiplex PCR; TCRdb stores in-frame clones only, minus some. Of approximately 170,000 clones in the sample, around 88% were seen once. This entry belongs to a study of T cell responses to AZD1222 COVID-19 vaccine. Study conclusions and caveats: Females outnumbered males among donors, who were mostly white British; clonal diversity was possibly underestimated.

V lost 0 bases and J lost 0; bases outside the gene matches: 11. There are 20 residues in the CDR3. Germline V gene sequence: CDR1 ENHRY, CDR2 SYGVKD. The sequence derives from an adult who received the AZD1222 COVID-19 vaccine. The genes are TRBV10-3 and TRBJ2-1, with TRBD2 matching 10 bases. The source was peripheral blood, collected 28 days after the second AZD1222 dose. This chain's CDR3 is CAISESTSGGALSSYNEQFF. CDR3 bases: TGTGCCATCAGTGAGTCGACCAGCGGGGGGGCGTTGAGCTCCTACAATGAGCAGTTCTTC.